This TCR beta chain was observed in a study of T cell changes during pregnancy in multiple sclerosis. Trimming took off 8 bases at V and 0 bases at J, with 14 bases between the two ends. Germline assignment: CDR1 MNHEY and CDR2 SVGAGI. The CDR3 covers 14 residues. Only in-frame clones appear in the TCRdb table, and some are missing; sequencing was by immunoSEQ multiplex PCR. The sample includes about 85,000 clones, 90% to 95% of them seen just once. The sequenced sample was peripheral blood, obtained in the first trimester of pregnancy. The chain carries TRBV6-5 and TRBJ2-7, with a tentative D call TRBD2 (6 bases). The clonotype comes from a female donor with multiple sclerosis, enrolled in a pregnancy study. The CDR3 DNA sequence: TGTGCCAGCGGGAGGACACTAAGCTCCTACGAGCAGTACTTC. This sequence encodes CASGRTLSSYEQYF.